The 15 T cell receptor beta chains reported below all come from one sample, sequenced in a study of cytomegalovirus exposure and HLA in healthy donors. This PCR relied on a set of 60 Vbeta primers and 13 Jbeta primers. Some clones are missing from TCRdb's copy, which holds only in-frame ones; the method was immunoSEQ multiplex PCR. Of about 160,000 clones listed, under 80% are singletons. Sequencing used PBMCs. These receptors were collected from a man in his forties in good health and CMV-seronegative.

This clone was seen a few times. This chain uses TRBV7-9 with TRBJ2-7; 8 bases agree with TRBD2. CDR3 length: 14 residues. Per germline, CDR1 SEHNR and CDR2 FQNEAQ (reference sequence). J was trimmed by 6 bases and V by 2 bases; bases with no gene match: 6. The CDR3 loop is CASSLHSGGSEQYF. The CDR3 bases are TGTGCCAGCAGCTTACACAGCGGGGGAAGCGAGCAGTACTTC. Full variable domain (remainder filled in from reference TRBV7-9 and TRBJ2-7): DTGVSQNPRHKITKRGQNVTFRCDPISEHNRLYWYRQTLGQGPEFLTYFQNEAQLEKSRLLSDRFSAERPKGSFSTLEIQRTEQGDSAMYLCASSLHSGGSEQYFGPGTRLTVT.

The rearrangement uses TRBV30 and TRBJ1-3, with TRBD1 identical over 8 bases. V was clipped by 2 bases and J by 1 base; unmatched bases: 1. The CDR3 runs to 14 residues. In germline, CDR1 is GTSNPN, CDR2 SVGIG (reference sequence). CDR3 sequence (DNA): TGTGCCTGGAGTCGGACAGGGTCTGGAAACACCATATATTTT. It codes for CAWSRTGSGNTIYF.

The chain joins TRBV30 to TRBJ2-4; D remains ambiguous. The CDR3 totals 14 residues. V lost 0 bases, J lost 0 bases, and 6 bases lay in between. CDR1 is GTSNPN, CDR2 SVGIG, per germline (reference sequence). Written as DNA, the CDR3 is TGTGCCTGGAGTGTTTTATTAGCCAAAAACATTCAGTACTTC. It encodes CAWSVLLAKNIQYF.

The genes are TRBV27 and TRBJ2-7; no reliable D call. Trimming shortened V by 2 bases and J by 7 bases, and 12 bases separated the two germline ends. Germline V gene lookup returns CDR1 MNHEY and CDR2 SMNVEV (reference sequence). The CDR3 is 13 amino acids. The CDR3 protein is CASSLGRKMEQYF. The CDR3 bases are TGTGCCAGCAGTTTAGGGCGTAAAATGGAGCAGTACTTC.

This rearrangement joins TRBV28 to TRBJ1-2; no clear D gene. Trimming stripped 9 bases from V and 1 base from J, with 18 bases between. The germline V gene encodes CDR1 MDHEN and CDR2 SYDVKM. The CDR3 totals 15 residues. CDR3 sequence (DNA): TGTGCCAGTCTCTCAGCGGCCGCCCATAACTATGGCTACACCTTC. Its protein is CASLSAAAHNYGYTF.

This sequence joins TRBV7-9 and TRBJ2-3; D remains unclear. The CDR3 sequence is 16 residues long. The V gene lost 2 bases and the J gene lost 0 bases, with 12 bases spanning the gap. Germline CDR1 is SEHNR and CDR2 is FQNEAQ (reference sequence). The CDR3 DNA sequence: TGTGCCAGCAGCTTATGGGTCGACTCTAGCACAGATACGCAGTATTTT. It yields the protein CASSLWVDSSTDTQYF.

The V call is TRBV9, the J call TRBJ1-4; D is perhaps TRBD1 (5 bases). V was trimmed by 5 bases and J by 4 bases, leaving 21 bases between them. The length of the CDR3 is 17 residues. Per the germline V gene, CDR1 is SGDLS and CDR2 is YYNGEE. The CDR3 nucleotides are TGTGCCAGCAGTCTAGCGCCCGGGGGTGGACTTAATGAAAAACTGTTTTTT. This translates into CASSLAPGGGLNEKLFF. Looking up the rest from reference TRBV9 and TRBJ1-4 gives the full variable domain: DSGVTQTPKHLITATGQRVTLRCSPRSGDLSVYWYQQSLDQGLQFLIQYYNGEERAKGNILERFSAQQFPDLHSELNLSSLELGDSALYFCASSLAPGGGLNEKLFFGSGTQLSVL.

The J gene is TRBJ2-5, the V gene TRBV2; D is unresolved. Germline loops: CDR1 SNHLY, CDR2 FYNNEI. Trimming took off 11 bases at V and 3 bases at J, with 19 bases between the two ends. This CDR3 has 14 amino acids. DNA of the CDR3: TGTGCCGGATCATACAGCCGCGTGAAAGAGACCCAGTACTTC. This encodes CAGSYSRVKETQYF.

This chain links TRBV6-1 with TRBJ2-1; D gene ambiguous. Germline CDR1 is MNHNS and CDR2 is SASEGT. The V end was cut by 4 bases, the J end by 0 bases, with 10 bases between. The CDR3 extends over 15 amino acids. The CDR3 here is CASSALDSSYNEQFF. CDR3 nucleotide sequence: TGTGCCAGCAGTGCGCTAGATAGCTCCTACAATGAGCAGTTCTTC.

This clone came up a few times. This chain links TRBV30 with TRBJ2-7; TRBD1 matches at 11 bases. Losses at the gene ends were 4 bases for V and 2 bases for J; bases not matched to a gene: 4. Germline CDR1 GTSNPN, CDR2 SVGIG (reference sequence). CDR3 length: 14 amino acids. The CDR3 spells CAWNLGQGAYEQYF. CDR3 in DNA: TGTGCCTGGAACCTGGGACAGGGGGCCTACGAGCAGTACTTC.

The CDR3 is CASRDGGPYEQYF. The CDR3 DNA follows: TGCGCCAGCAGGGACGGGGGGCCCTACGAGCAGTACTTC. This chain links TRBV5-1 with TRBJ2-7; D might be TRBD2 (7 bases). V was shortened by 5 bases and J by 2 bases, with 11 bases between the two germline ends. Germline loops: CDR1 SGHRS, CDR2 YFSETQ. This CDR3 has 13 residues.

The rearrangement joins TRBV15 to TRBJ2-5; TRBD1 matches at 9 bases. The J call may be wrong; the DNA end is better matched by TRBJ2-7. Per germline, CDR1 LNHNV and CDR2 YYDKDF (reference sequence). This CDR3 spans 17 amino acids. The DNA of the CDR3 is TGTGCCACCAGCAGGGAAAAACCGGGACAGGGATTCAACGAGCAGTACTTC. Translation gives CATSREKPGQGFNEQYF.

This chain links TRBV5-1 with TRBJ1-5; the match to TRBD1 covers 7 bases. In germline, CDR1 is SGHRS, CDR2 YFSETQ. CDR3 length: 14 amino acids. V shed 4 bases, J shed 3 bases, and the junction held 4 bases outside the gene matches. The CDR3 here is CASSQTGNNQPQHF. Here the CDR3 DNA reads TGCGCCAGCAGCCAGACAGGGAACAATCAGCCCCAGCATTTT.

This rearrangement joins TRBV6-4 to TRBJ1-6; D may be TRBD1 (5 bases). The V gene lost 4 bases and the J gene lost 8 bases, with 9 bases spanning the gap. The CDR3 spans 13 residues. Germline CDR1 MRHNA, CDR2 SNTAGT. The CDR3 loop reads CASSATADSPLHF. The CDR3 nucleotides are TGTGCCAGCAGTGCGACAGCAGATTCACCCCTCCACTTT.

The chain carries TRBV9 and TRBJ2-3, with TRBD1 as a possible D gene (6 bases). V lost 2 bases and J lost 0, with 16 bases in between. The V gene's germline CDR1 is SGDLS and CDR2 YYNGEE. The CDR3 is 17 residues long. The CDR3 here is CASSVSHGQSSTDTQYF. As DNA, the CDR3 is TGTGCCAGCAGCGTTTCCCATGGACAGTCTAGCACAGATACGCAGTATTTT. The whole variable domain, remainder taken from reference TRBV9 and TRBJ2-3, is DSGVTQTPKHLITATGQRVTLRCSPRSGDLSVYWYQQSLDQGLQFLIQYYNGEERAKGNILERFSAQQFPDLHSELNLSSLELGDSALYFCASSVSHGQSSTDTQYFGPGTRLTVL.